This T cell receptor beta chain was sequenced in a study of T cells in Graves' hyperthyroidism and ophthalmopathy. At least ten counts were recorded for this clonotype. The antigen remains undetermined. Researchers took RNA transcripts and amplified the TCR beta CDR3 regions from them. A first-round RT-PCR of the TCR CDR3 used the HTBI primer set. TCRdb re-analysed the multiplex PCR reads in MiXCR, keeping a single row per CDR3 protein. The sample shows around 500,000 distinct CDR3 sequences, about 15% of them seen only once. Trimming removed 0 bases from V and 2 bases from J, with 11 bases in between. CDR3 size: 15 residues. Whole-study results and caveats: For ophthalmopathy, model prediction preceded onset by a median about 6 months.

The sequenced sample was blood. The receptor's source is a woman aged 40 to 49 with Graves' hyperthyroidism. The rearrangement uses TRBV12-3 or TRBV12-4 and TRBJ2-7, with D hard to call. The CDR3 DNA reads TGTGCCAGCAGTTTAGCGAAGGGATCGGCCTACGAGCAGTACTTC. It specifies CASSLAKGSAYEQYF.